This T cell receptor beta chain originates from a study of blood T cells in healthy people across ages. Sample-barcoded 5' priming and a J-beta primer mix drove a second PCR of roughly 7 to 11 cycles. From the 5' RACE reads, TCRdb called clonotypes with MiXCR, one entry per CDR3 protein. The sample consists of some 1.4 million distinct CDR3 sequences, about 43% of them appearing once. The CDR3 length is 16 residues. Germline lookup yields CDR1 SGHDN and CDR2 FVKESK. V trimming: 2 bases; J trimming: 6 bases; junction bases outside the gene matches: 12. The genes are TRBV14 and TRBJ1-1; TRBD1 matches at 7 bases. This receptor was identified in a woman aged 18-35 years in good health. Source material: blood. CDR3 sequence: CASSQPRGRGKPEAFF. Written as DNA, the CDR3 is TGTGCCAGCAGCCAACCCCGGGGCAGGGGGAAACCTGAAGCTTTCTTT.